This T cell receptor (beta chain) derives from a study of blood T cell repertoires in COVID-19. The overall study: Sources were T cells, B-cell-depleted T cells, or PBMCs; the material itself was cDNA or gDNA.

In the source study's methods: Reference gene primer amplification gave nucleated cell count estimates. Only in-frame clones appear in the TCRdb table, and some are missing; sequencing was by immunoSEQ multiplex PCR. That table furnishes V, J and clone size, whereas the DNA furnished D and trimming. The table records 220,000 or so clones, approximately 83% of them present only once. CDR3 length: 14 amino acids. Trimming pared 0 bases from V and 4 bases from J, leaving 7 bases between. Per germline, CDR1 SEHNR and CDR2 FQNEAQ (reference sequence). Sequencing was carried out using peripheral blood. This sequence was found in a woman between 55 and 75 years old with acute or convalescent COVID-19. J is TRBJ1-3 and V is TRBV7-9, with D hard to call. For the CDR3, the DNA is TGTGCCAGCAGCTTAGCGCTAGGAGGAAACACCATATATTTT. Its protein is CASSLALGGNTIYF.